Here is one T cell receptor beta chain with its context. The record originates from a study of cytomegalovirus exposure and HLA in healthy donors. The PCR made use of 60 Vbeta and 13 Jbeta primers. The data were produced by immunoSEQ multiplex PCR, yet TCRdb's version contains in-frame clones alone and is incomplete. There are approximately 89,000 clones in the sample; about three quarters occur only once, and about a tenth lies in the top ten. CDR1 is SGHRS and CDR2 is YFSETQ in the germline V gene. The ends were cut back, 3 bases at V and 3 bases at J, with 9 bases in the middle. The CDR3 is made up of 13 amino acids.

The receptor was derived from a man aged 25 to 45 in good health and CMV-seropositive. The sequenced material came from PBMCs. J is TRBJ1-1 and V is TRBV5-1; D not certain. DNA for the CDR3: TGCGCCAGCAGCTCGACACTTCACACTGAAGCTTTCTTT. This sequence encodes CASSSTLHTEAFF. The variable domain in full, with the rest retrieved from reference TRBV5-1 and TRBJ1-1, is KAGVTQTPRYLIKTRGQQVTLSCSPISGHRSVSWYQQTPGQGLQFLFEYFSETQRNKGNFPGRFSGRQFSNSRSEMNVSTLELGDSALYLCASSSTLHTEAFFGQGTRLTVV.